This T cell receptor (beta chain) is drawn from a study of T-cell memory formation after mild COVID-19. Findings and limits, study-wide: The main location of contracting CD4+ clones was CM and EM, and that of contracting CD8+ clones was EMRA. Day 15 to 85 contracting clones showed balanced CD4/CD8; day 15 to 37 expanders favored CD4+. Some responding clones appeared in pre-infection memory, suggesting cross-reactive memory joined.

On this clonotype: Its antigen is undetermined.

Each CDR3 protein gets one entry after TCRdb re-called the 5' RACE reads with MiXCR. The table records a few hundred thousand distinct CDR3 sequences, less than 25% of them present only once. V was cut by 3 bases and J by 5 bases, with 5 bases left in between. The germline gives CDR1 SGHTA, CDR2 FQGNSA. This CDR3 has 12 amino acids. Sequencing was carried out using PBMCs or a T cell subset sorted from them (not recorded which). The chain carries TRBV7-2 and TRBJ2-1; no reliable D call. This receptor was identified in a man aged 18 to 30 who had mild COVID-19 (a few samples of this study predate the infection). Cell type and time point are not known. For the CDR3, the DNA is TGTGCCAGCAGCTTTTTGGACAATGAGCAGTTCTTC. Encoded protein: CASSFLDNEQFF.